Below, one TCR beta chain is given with its context. What it recognizes is unknown. The assay was immunoSEQ multiplex PCR, and TCRdb's table has in-frame clones only and misses some. Of about 24,000 clones listed, 65% to 80% were seen once; the top ten hold 30%. The CDR3 is 14 residues long. Germline V gene data show CDR1 as SNHLY and CDR2 as FYNNEI. Trimming took off 6 bases at V and 4 bases at J, with 12 bases between the two ends. The data belong to a study of PD-1 blockade in classical Hodgkin lymphoma. The study's findings and limits: Differences between repertoires have undefined causes, possibly disease activity or prior therapy. Anyone who began nivolumab under 1 year after ASCT was excluded.

Time point given: cycle 4 day 1 (C4D1), after 5 to 7 weeks of nivolumab. Each patient experienced a relapse that followed autologous stem cell transplantation, and brentuximab vedotin exposure varied. This TCR was sampled from a human donor with classical Hodgkin lymphoma. The chain employs TRBV2 and TRBJ1-4; possibly TRBD1 for D (5 bases). The material was peripheral blood mononuclear cells (PBMCs), obtained before the fourth cycle of nivolumab. Here the CDR3 reads CASSEDILNEKLFF. The CDR3 coding sequence is TGTGCCAGCAGCGAGGACATACTTAATGAAAAACTGTTTTTT.